The 10 T cell receptor beta chains below were found in one sample sequenced in a study of CD8 T cells in Susac syndrome. It was with random hexamers that about 0.45 to 1 ug RNA was reverse transcribed. Each CDR3 protein is one row after TCRdb ran MiXCR on the immunoSEQ multiplex PCR reads. The repertoire holds 210,000 or so distinct CDR3 sequences, with approximately 90% as singletons. Specimen: CD8+ T cells from PBMCs. Receptor source: a human donor with multiple sclerosis.

This chain joins TRBV7-9 and TRBJ2-1, with D perhaps matching TRBD1 or TRBD2 (5 bases each). Germline loops: CDR1 SEHNR, CDR2 FQNEAQ (reference sequence). The CDR3 runs to 16 residues. Between the trimmed V and J ends, which lost 4 bases and 4 bases, there was a span of 17 bases. The CDR3 nucleotides read TGTGCCAGCAGCTCATTCGATGAGGGGCTGTACAATGAGCAGTTCTTC. Its protein is CASSSFDEGLYNEQFF.

This clonotype occurred once. This chain uses TRBV6-2 or TRBV6-3 with TRBJ2-1, with 7 bases fitting TRBD2. The V and J ends lost 2 bases and 1 base, in that order; junction bases with no gene match: 20. This CDR3 spans 21 amino acids. In germline, CDR1 is MNHEY, CDR2 SVGEGT. In nucleotides, the CDR3 is TGTGCCAGCAGTTACCCCGACTTTGATCAGGGACTACCTAGTTCCTACAATGAGCAGTTCTTC. It encodes CASSYPDFDQGLPSSYNEQFF.

The CDR3 DNA reads as TGCGCCAGCAGCCAAGATCAAGGGCACACTGAAGCTTTCTTT. Translated: CASSQDQGHTEAFF. V and J are TRBV4-1 and TRBJ1-1; D not certain. There are 14 residues in the CDR3. V dropped 0 bases and J dropped 3 bases, with 8 bases sitting between them. From germline, CDR1 is MGHRA and CDR2 YSYEKL.

This rearrangement joins TRBV9 to TRBJ2-7; 11 bases map to TRBD2. The J segment lost 3 bases and the V segment lost 4 bases, leaving 3 bases of the junction unmatched. The germline V gene encodes CDR1 SGDLS and CDR2 YYNGEE. This CDR3 has 14 amino acids. The CDR3 reads CASSKGLAGYEQYF. CDR3 bases: TGTGCCAGCAGCAAAGGACTAGCGGGCTACGAGCAGTACTTC.

The V and J genes are TRBV3-1 and TRBJ2-7; maybe TRBD2 (6 bases). The length of the CDR3 is 15 residues. The V end was cut by 0 bases, the J end by 5 bases, with 14 bases between. Germline lookup yields CDR1 LGHDT and CDR2 YNNKEL (reference sequence). The CDR3 bases are TGTGCCAGCAGCCAAGATTGGGCGGGGAACCACGAGCAGTACTTC. The encoded protein is CASSQDWAGNHEQYF.

The chain links TRBV18 to TRBJ1-2; unclear D gene. With 0 bases removed from V and 4 bases from J, the gap between germline ends came to 12 bases. CDR3 length: 15 residues. Germline values: CDR1 KGHSH, CDR2 LQKENI. The CDR3: CASSPPDPQTYGYTF. CDR3 bases: TGTGCCAGCTCACCACCAGACCCTCAAACCTATGGCTACACCTTC.

This chain joins TRBV20-1 and TRBJ2-3; 12 nucleotides agree with TRBD2. The CDR3 has 18 residues. Trimming removed 4 bases from V and 3 bases from J; junction bases left unmatched: 14. Germline-derived CDR1 and CDR2 are DFQATT and SNEGSKA (reference sequence). The CDR3 region has the DNA TGCAGTGCTACCCTGACTAGCGGGGGCCTCCTATGGACAGATACGCAGTATTTT. It is translated as CSATLTSGGLLWTDTQYF.

The chain recombines TRBV5-6 with TRBJ2-1, with 11 bases fitting TRBD2. Germline assignment: CDR1 SGHDT and CDR2 YYEEEE. The CDR3 is 15 amino acids. With 5 bases clipped from V and 10 bases from J, the junction kept 11 bases outside the gene matches. The CDR3 reads CASSPSSGRQEEQFF. The CDR3 nucleotides are TGTGCCAGCAGTCCCTCTAGCGGGAGGCAAGAGGAGCAGTTCTTC.

The CDR3 protein is CASRPGTSGRAAYNEQFF. DNA for the CDR3: TGTGCCAGCAGACCCGGGACTAGCGGGAGGGCCGCCTACAATGAGCAGTTCTTC. The chain combines TRBV12-3 or TRBV12-4 with TRBJ2-1, with 16 bases aligning to TRBD2. Germline trimming cut 6 bases from V and 2 bases from J; bases unmatched to any gene: 7. The CDR3 spans 18 residues.

The chain employs TRBV7-9 and TRBJ1-1; maybe TRBD1 (6 bases). The CDR3 spans 15 residues. V was pared by 1 base and J by 6 bases, with 15 bases between. Looked up from germline, CDR1 is SEHNR and CDR2 is FQNEAQ (reference sequence). The CDR3 is CASSLGGQYIPEAFF. DNA of the CDR3: TGTGCCAGCAGCTTAGGGGGACAATACATTCCTGAAGCTTTCTTT.